A single sample gave rise to the 7 T cell receptor beta chains below, sequenced in a study of CD8+CD57+ T cells in acquired aplastic anemia. Patients selected for sequencing had displayed CD8+CD57+ cell expansion by flow cytometry. Investigators profiled TCR beta VDJ and CDR3 from genomic DNA template. Each CDR3 protein is one row after TCRdb ran MiXCR on the reads. Among approximately 300,000 distinct CDR3 sequences listed, approximately 60% were seen once. Material: sorted CD4+, CD8+, or CD8+CD57+ T cells (not recorded which) from PBMCs. These receptors all stem from a human donor with aplastic anemia.

For the CDR3, the DNA is TGTGCCAGCAGCAACACCGGGCATCGGGAGCAGTACTTC. It codes for CASSNTGHREQYF. The chain is built from TRBV7-9 and TRBJ2-7, with D uncertain. Germline loops: CDR1 SEHNR, CDR2 FQNEAQ (reference sequence). The CDR3 runs 13 residues. V dropped 5 bases and J dropped 7 bases, with 15 bases sitting between them.

The rearrangement joins TRBV7-3 to TRBJ1-1, with 10 bases aligning to TRBD1. Germline V gene data show CDR1 as SGHTA and CDR2 as FQGTGA. Germline trimming cut 5 bases from V and 12 bases from J; bases unmatched to any gene: 6. There are 12 residues in the CDR3. CDR3 sequence (DNA): TGTGCCAGCAGCCCCGGGACAGGGGTTCCTTTCTTT. It codes for CASSPGTGVPFF.

This clonotype appeared many times. V and J are TRBV12-3 or TRBV12-4 and TRBJ2-7; D is uncertain. Trimming stripped 1 base from V and 11 bases from J, with 15 bases between. CDR3 length equals 13 residues. In nucleotides, the CDR3 is TGTGCCAGCAGTTTAGGGGTATCAGCTCGAGAGTACTTC. Protein: CASSLGVSAREYF.

This clonotype was seen a handful of times. The chain has TRBV5-6 and TRBJ2-7, with TRBD1 matching over 7 bases. This CDR3 comprises 15 residues. Trimming cost V 3 bases and J 6 bases; bases outside gene matches: 12. The germline V gene has CDR1 SGHDT and CDR2 YYEEEE. The CDR3 sequence: CASSSGQVSVSEQYF. As DNA, the CDR3 is TGTGCCAGCAGCTCAGGACAGGTATCGGTCTCCGAGCAGTACTTC. The full variable domain, with the rest looked up from reference TRBV5-6 and TRBJ2-7, is DAGVTQSPTHLIKTRGQQVTLRCSPKSGHDTVSWYQQALGQGPQFIFQYYEEEERQRGNFPDRFSGHQFPNYSSELNVNALLLGDSALYLCASSSGQVSVSEQYFGPGTRLTVT.

The CDR3 nucleotides read TGCAGTGCTAGACGGACAGGGGGCGCTTATGGCTACACCTTC. Amino acid sequence: CSARRTGGAYGYTF. The chain employs TRBV20-1 and TRBJ1-2, with TRBD1 matching 11 bases. The V gene's germline CDR1 is DFQATT and CDR2 SNEGSKA (reference sequence). This CDR3 comprises 14 residues. J gave up 5 bases and V 2 bases, and 4 bases lay outside the gene matches.

Many counts were recorded for this clonotype. The J gene is TRBJ1-4, the V gene TRBV15; D is uncertain. The V end lost 0 bases, the J end lost 5 bases, and 10 bases lay between the germline ends. CDR3 length: 15 amino acids. Germline CDR1 LNHNV, CDR2 YYDKDF (reference sequence). CDR3: CATSRDLQRNEKLFF. CDR3 nucleotide sequence: TGTGCCACCAGCAGAGATTTACAGAGAAATGAAAAACTGTTTTTT.

The gene calls are TRBV7-8 and TRBJ2-5; TRBD2 aligns across 12 bases. The last part of the DNA fits TRBJ2-7 better; the J call may be wrong. The CDR3 has 16 amino acids. Germline loops: CDR1 SGHVS, CDR2 FQNEAQ. The CDR3 DNA reads as TGTGCCAGCAGCTTAGGGCTAGCGGGGGGGCGGGGCGAGCAGTACTTC. Translation gives CASSLGLAGGRGEQYF.